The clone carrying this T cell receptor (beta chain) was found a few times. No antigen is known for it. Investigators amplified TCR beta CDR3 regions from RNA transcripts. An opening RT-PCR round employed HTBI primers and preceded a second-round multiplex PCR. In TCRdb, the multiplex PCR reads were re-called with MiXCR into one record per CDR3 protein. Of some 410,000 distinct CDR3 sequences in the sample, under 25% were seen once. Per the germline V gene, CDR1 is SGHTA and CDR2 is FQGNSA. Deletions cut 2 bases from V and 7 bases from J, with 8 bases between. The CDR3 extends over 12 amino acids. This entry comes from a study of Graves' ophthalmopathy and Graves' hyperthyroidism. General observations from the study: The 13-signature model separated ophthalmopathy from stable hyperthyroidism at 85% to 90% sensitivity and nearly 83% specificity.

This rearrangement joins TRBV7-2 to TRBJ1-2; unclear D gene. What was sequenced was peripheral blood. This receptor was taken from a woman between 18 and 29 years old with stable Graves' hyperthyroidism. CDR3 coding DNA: TGTGCCAGCAGCTTAAGTACGATTGGCTACACCTTC. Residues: CASSLSTIGYTF.